A single sample gave rise to the 31 T cell receptor beta chains below, sequenced in a study of CXCR3-negative and CXCR3-positive naive CD8 T cells. Via 5' RACE with UMI labels, TRB cDNA libraries were prepared. TCRdb reprocessed the 5' RACE reads, keeping one entry per CDR3 protein, no DNA. The table for this sample gives 8,000 to 10,000 distinct CDR3 sequences. Sequencing was done on a sample of naive CXCR3- CD8+ T cells from blood. Subset indicated: CD45RO-CCR7+CD27+CD95- naive CD8+ T cells lacking CXCR3 (TNR3-). These receptors came from a human donor in good health. Some clones in this sample may be carry-over from other donors' samples.

The chain carries TRBV11-2 and TRBJ2-1; as DNA is missing, the TRBD2 call by TCRdb cannot be tested. Germline-derived CDR1 and CDR2 are SGHAT and FQNNGV. This CDR3 has 16 amino acids. The CDR3 region is CASSRTLGRENNEQFF.

V usage is TRBV2 and J usage is TRBJ2-5; TCRdb's assignment of TRBD1 cannot be checked, as there is no DNA. Germline loops: CDR1 SNHLY, CDR2 FYNNEI. The CDR3 extends over 13 amino acids. Here the CDR3 reads CASTAGQLDTQYF. Full variable domain (rest looked up from reference TRBV2 and TRBJ2-5): EPEVTQTPSHQVTQMGQEVILRCVPISNHLYFYWYRQILGQKVEFLVSFYNNEISEKSEIFDDQFSVERPDGSNFTLKIRSTKLEDSAMYFCASTAGQLDTQYFGPGTRLLVL.

Frequency places this clonotype as medium-sized. The chain couples TRBV29-1 to TRBJ1-2; TCRdb proposes TRBD1, but this gene call is untestable without DNA. Germline CDR1 is SQVTM and CDR2 is ANQGSEA. The CDR3 has 14 amino acids. CDR3 sequence reads: CSVPPPAPNYGYTF. Full variable domain (remainder filled in from reference TRBV29-1 and TRBJ1-2): SAVISQKPSRDICQRGTSLTIQCQVDSQVTMMFWYRQQPGQSLTLIATANQGSEATYESGFVIDKFPISRPNLTFSTLTVSNMSPEDSSIYLCSVPPPAPNYGYTFGSGTRLTVV.

The rearrangement uses TRBV29-1 and TRBJ2-7; TCRdb selects TRBD2, and the lack of DNA leaves this call unchecked. This CDR3 is 13 amino acids long. Germline V gives CDR1 SQVTM, CDR2 ANQGSEA. CDR3 amino acids: CSVGGGTSYEQYF.

This chain connects TRBV7-2 to TRBJ1-5. Looked up from germline, CDR1 is SGHTA and CDR2 is FQGNSA. The CDR3 runs to 17 residues. The CDR3 here is CASTLLAGGSGNQPQHF.

The chain uses TRBV6-1 and TRBJ2-1; TCRdb calls TRBD2, which cannot be checked without DNA. CDR3 size: 19 residues. The V gene's germline CDR1 is MNHNS and CDR2 SASEGT. CDR3 protein: CASSATSGRKGSYYNEQFF.

The chain is built from TRBV28 and TRBJ1-1; TCRdb's D call, TRBD1, is unchecked because there is no DNA. This CDR3 is 13 amino acids long. Germline V gene data show CDR1 as MDHEN and CDR2 as SYDVKM. CDR3 protein: CASSLGTGIEAFF.

The V call is TRBV9, the J call TRBJ2-3. The CDR3 extends over 13 amino acids. In germline, CDR1 is SGDLS, CDR2 YYNGEE. The CDR3 region is CASSVGSTDTQYF.

This sequence joins TRBV14 and TRBJ2-7; TCRdb's D call, TRBD1, is unchecked because there is no DNA. This CDR3 has 15 amino acids. In germline, CDR1 is SGHDN, CDR2 FVKESK. This chain's CDR3 is CASREGQRASYEQYF.

This chain uses TRBV6-6 with TRBJ2-1; TCRdb proposes TRBD2, but this gene call is untestable without DNA. The CDR3 length is 17 residues. Germline V gene lookup returns CDR1 MNHNY and CDR2 SVGAGI (reference sequence). The CDR3 here is CASSYSIESGRHHEQFF.

The rearrangement links TRBV7-3 to TRBJ2-7; TCRdb designates TRBD1, a call that cannot be tested without DNA. The germline CDR1 and CDR2 sequences are SGHTA and FQGTGA. The CDR3 length is 14 residues. The CDR3 protein is CASSLYGARNEQYF. Filled out from reference TRBV7-3 and TRBJ2-7, the complete variable domain reads GAGVSQTPSNKVTEKGKYVELRCDPISGHTALYWYRQSLGQGPEFLIYFQGTGAADDSGLPNDRFFAVRPEGSVSTLKIQRTERGDSAVYLCASSLYGARNEQYFGPGTRLTVT.

Considering frequency, this clonotype is medium-sized (0.01 to 0.1%). The chain employs TRBV9 and TRBJ2-3; TCRdb picks TRBD2, but there is no DNA to check that call. CDR1 and CDR2 from the germline V gene are SGDLS and YYNGEE. The CDR3 runs to 15 residues. CDR3 residues: CASSLPSGSTDTQYF.

The chain employs TRBV10-2 and TRBJ1-3. CDR1 and CDR2 from the germline V gene are WSHSY and SAAADI. The CDR3 totals 15 residues. The CDR3 is CASSDRTDSGNTIYF.

By frequency, this clonotype registers medium-sized. This chain uses TRBV25-1 with TRBJ2-5; TCRdb proposes TRBD2, but this gene call is untestable without DNA. Germline CDR1 is MGHDK and CDR2 is SYGVNS. The CDR3 consists of 14 residues. CDR3 sequence reads: CASSAQEGRETQYF.

The rearrangement joins TRBV7-8 to TRBJ2-7. CDR1 is SGHVS, CDR2 FQNEAQ, per germline. The CDR3 sequence is 12 residues long. The CDR3 spells CASSLGNAEQYF. The full variable domain, completed using reference TRBV7-8 and TRBJ2-7, is GAGVSQSPRYKVAKRGQDVALRCDPISGHVSLFWYQQALGQGPEFLTYFQNEAQLDKSGLPSDRFFAERPEGSVSTLKIQRTQQEDSAVYLCASSLGNAEQYFGPGTRLTVT.

The V call is TRBV7-9, the J call TRBJ2-1. In germline, CDR1 is SEHNR, CDR2 FQNEAQ (reference sequence). The CDR3 runs 12 residues. CDR3 residues: CASSLRYNEQFF.

V is TRBV2 and J is TRBJ2-3; absent DNA, TCRdb's TRBD2 call cannot be checked. Per germline, CDR1 SNHLY and CDR2 FYNNEI. The CDR3 has 14 amino acids. CDR3 residues: CASSRTSGTDTQYF.

The chain employs TRBV7-2 and TRBJ2-3; the D call from TCRdb, TRBD2, cannot be confirmed without DNA. The CDR3 runs to 18 residues. Germline CDR1 SGHTA, CDR2 FQGNSA. The CDR3 is CASSLAPGLAGSTDTQYF. The complete variable domain, with remaining parts taken from reference TRBV7-2 and TRBJ2-3, reads GAGVSQSPSNKVTEKGKDVELRCDPISGHTALYWYRQSLGQGLEFLIYFQGNSAPDKSGLPSDRFSAERTGGSVSTLTIQRTQQEDSAVYLCASSLAPGLAGSTDTQYFGPGTRLTVL.

V usage is TRBV12-3 or TRBV12-4 and J usage is TRBJ2-3; the TCRdb D gene call, TRBD2, has no DNA to confirm it. CDR3 length: 19 residues. The CDR3 reads CASSPRLEGGPVSSDTQYF.

This clonotype is deemed medium-sized (0.01 to 0.1%) by its frequency. The gene calls are TRBV25-1 and TRBJ2-1; the D call from TCRdb, TRBD1, cannot be confirmed without DNA. From germline, CDR1 is MGHDK and CDR2 SYGVNS. The CDR3 has 18 residues. CDR3 residues: CASSGLGETGPLGDEQFF.

This clonotype is identified as medium-sized from frequency. The V call is TRBV9, the J call TRBJ1-3. Germline loops: CDR1 SGDLS, CDR2 YYNGEE. The CDR3 consists of 13 residues. The CDR3 is CASSSLDGNTIYF.

The chain uses TRBV7-2 and TRBJ2-1; lacking DNA, the TRBD1 call made by TCRdb goes unchecked. The CDR3 sequence is 15 residues long. Germline CDR1 is SGHTA and CDR2 is FQGNSA. The CDR3 spells CASSQIGGAYNEQFF.

This chain uses TRBV29-1 with TRBJ2-1; with no DNA, the TCRdb D assignment of TRBD2 cannot be verified. The germline CDR1 and CDR2 sequences are SQVTM and ANQGSEA. The CDR3 totals 13 residues. The chain's CDR3 is CSGLAGGDNEQFF.

The rearrangement links TRBV29-1 to TRBJ2-5. Germline assignment: CDR1 SQVTM and CDR2 ANQGSEA. The CDR3 is 14 amino acids. The CDR3: CSVEEVNRGGTQYF.

The rearrangement joins TRBV11-3 to TRBJ2-1; TCRdb indicates TRBD2, and absent DNA this call remains unverified. CDR3 length: 16 residues. Germline lookup yields CDR1 SGHNT and CDR2 YENEEA. This CDR3 is CASSLDGTSGPNEQFF.

The chain is built from TRBV19 and TRBJ2-5; TCRdb names TRBD1, which stays unverified in the absence of DNA. This CDR3 has 16 residues. Germline V gene sequence: CDR1 LNHDA, CDR2 SQIVND (reference sequence). The CDR3 protein is CASSSGTEAGVETQYF.

This clonotype counts as medium-sized by frequency. The chain carries TRBV9 and TRBJ2-2. The CDR3 extends over 13 amino acids. Germline-derived CDR1 and CDR2 are SGDLS and YYNGEE. This CDR3 is CASSAQVEGELFF.

According to its frequency, this clonotype is medium-sized (0.01 to 0.1%). The chain uses TRBV15 and TRBJ1-5; TCRdb selects TRBD1, and the lack of DNA leaves this call unchecked. The CDR3 contains 13 residues. Germline CDR1 reads LNHNV; CDR2 reads YYDKDF (reference sequence). CDR3 protein: CATSPGGVQPQHF.

CDR3 amino acids: CASSYIQDNEQFF. V usage is TRBV11-2 and J usage is TRBJ2-1. Germline assignment: CDR1 SGHAT and CDR2 FQNNGV. CDR3 size: 13 residues. The full variable domain, rest sourced from reference TRBV11-2 and TRBJ2-1, is EAGVAQSPRYKIIEKRQSVAFWCNPISGHATLYWYQQILGQGPKLLIQFQNNGVVDDSQLPKDRFSAERLKGVDSTLKIQPAKLEDSAVYLCASSYIQDNEQFFGPGTRLTVL.

This clonotype is identified as medium-sized from frequency. The rearrangement joins TRBV4-1 to TRBJ1-3. The CDR3 has 13 residues. The germline V gene has CDR1 MGHRA and CDR2 YSYEKL. CDR3 region: CASSQESGNTIYF.

The J gene is TRBJ2-5, the V gene TRBV12-3 or TRBV12-4; the TCRdb D gene call, TRBD1, has no DNA to confirm it. The CDR3 has 12 amino acids. The CDR3 spells CASSIGGATQYF.